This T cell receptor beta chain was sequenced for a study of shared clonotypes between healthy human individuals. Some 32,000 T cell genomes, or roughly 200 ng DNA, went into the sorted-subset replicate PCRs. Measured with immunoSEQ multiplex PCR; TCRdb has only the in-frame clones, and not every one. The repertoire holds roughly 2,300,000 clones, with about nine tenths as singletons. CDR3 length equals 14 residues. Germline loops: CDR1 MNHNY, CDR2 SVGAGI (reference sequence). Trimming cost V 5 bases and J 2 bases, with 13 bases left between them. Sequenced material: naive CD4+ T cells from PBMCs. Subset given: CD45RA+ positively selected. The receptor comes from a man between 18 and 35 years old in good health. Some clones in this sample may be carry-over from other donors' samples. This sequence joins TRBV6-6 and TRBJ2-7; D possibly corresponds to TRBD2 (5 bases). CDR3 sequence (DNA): TGTGCCAGCAGTGAGCGGCCCTTTCCCTACGAGCAGTACTTC. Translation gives CASSERPFPYEQYF.